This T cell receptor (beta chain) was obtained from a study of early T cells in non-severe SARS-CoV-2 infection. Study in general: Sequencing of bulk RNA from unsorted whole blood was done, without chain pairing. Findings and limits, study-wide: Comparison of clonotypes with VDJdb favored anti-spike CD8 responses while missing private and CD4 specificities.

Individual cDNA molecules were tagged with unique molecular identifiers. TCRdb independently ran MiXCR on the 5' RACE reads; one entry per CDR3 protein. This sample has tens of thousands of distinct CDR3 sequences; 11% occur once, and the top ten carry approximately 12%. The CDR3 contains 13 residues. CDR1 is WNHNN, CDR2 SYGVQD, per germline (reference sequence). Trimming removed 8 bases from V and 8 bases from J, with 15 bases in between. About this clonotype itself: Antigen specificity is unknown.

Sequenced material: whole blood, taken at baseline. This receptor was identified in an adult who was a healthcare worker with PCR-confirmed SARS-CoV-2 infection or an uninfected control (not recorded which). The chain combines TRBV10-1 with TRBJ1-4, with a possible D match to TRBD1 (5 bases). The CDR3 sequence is CASAEPGLEKLFF. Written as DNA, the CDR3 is TGCGCCAGCGCCGAACCGGGACTCGAAAAACTGTTTTTT.